A selection of T cell receptor beta chains follows, all from one sample in a study of CD8 T cells in ankylosing spondylitis. TCRdb used MiXCR to reprocess the 5' RACE reads, holding one entry per CDR3 protein. The sample contains around 340,000 distinct CDR3 sequences, 20% of which appear only once. The sequencing input was blood, either unsorted or a sorted T cell fraction (not recorded which). The source of these receptors is a male donor with ankylosing spondylitis or in good health (not recorded which). CDR3s include the opening cysteine and the closing phenylalanine or tryptophan. Each record gives: clone size, J gene, D gene, V gene, CDR3 DNA, CDR3 protein. D genes are given only for firm matches. Clone size is not always given. Where it is, it says once, few, many or a class for expanded clones.

clone size: few
J gene: TRBJ2-2
D gene: NA
V gene: TRBV29-1
CDR3 DNA: TGCAGCGTTGAAAAACCGAACACCGGGGAGCTGTTTTTT
CDR3 protein: CSVEKPNTGELFF

clone size: few
J gene: TRBJ1-1
D gene: NA
V gene: TRBV9
CDR3 DNA: TGTGCCAGCAGCGTAGACTTTGAAGGGTTGTTGACTGAAGCTTTCTTT
CDR3 protein: CASSVDFEGLLTEAFF

clone size: many
J gene: TRBJ2-1
D gene: NA
V gene: TRBV9
CDR3 DNA: TGTGCCAGCAGCAACCACCCGGATTGGGGGCGGAATGAGCAGTTCTTC
CDR3 protein: CASSNHPDWGRNEQFF

clone size: NA
J gene: TRBJ2-2
D gene: NA
V gene: TRBV27
CDR3 DNA: TGTGCCAGCAGTTTGGTCGCGGTTGGGGGGGCTTACACCGGGGAGCTGTTTTTT
CDR3 protein: CASSLVAVGGAYTGELFF

clone size: NA
J gene: TRBJ2-7
D gene: NA
V gene: TRBV28
CDR3 DNA: TGTGCCAGCATCGACCGGGCGTCCTACGAGCAGTACTTC
CDR3 protein: CASIDRASYEQYF

clone size: few
J gene: TRBJ2-3
D gene: NA
V gene: TRBV7-2
CDR3 DNA: TGTGCCAGCAGCTTAGGCTTGTTGGGGTTTGGGGCCCTCACAGATACGCAGTATTTT
CDR3 protein: CASSLGLLGFGALTDTQYF

clone size: few
J gene: TRBJ1-5
D gene: NA
V gene: TRBV24-1
CDR3 DNA: TGTGCCACCAGTGGGGAGTCCAATCAGCCCCAGCATTTT
CDR3 protein: CATSGESNQPQHF

clone size: few
J gene: TRBJ2-5
D gene: TRBD2
V gene: TRBV9
CDR3 DNA: TGTGCCAGCAGCCCCCTAGCGGGGGGGCTTGAGACCCAGTACTTC
CDR3 protein: CASSPLAGGLETQYF

clone size: NA
J gene: TRBJ2-7
D gene: NA
V gene: TRBV9
CDR3 DNA: TGTGCCAGCAGCTCCGAATCTGGCCTGAGCTCCTACGAGCAGTACTTC
CDR3 protein: CASSSESGLSSYEQYF

clone size: NA
J gene: TRBJ2-6
D gene: NA
V gene: TRBV6-5
CDR3 DNA: TGTGCCAGCAGTTTACTCAGACTTAAGGGGGCCAACGTCCTGACTTTC
CDR3 protein: CASSLLRLKGANVLTF

clone size: NA
J gene: TRBJ2-1
D gene: TRBD2
V gene: TRBV5-6
CDR3 DNA: TGTGCCAGCAGCGCACGACTAGCGGGGGGGCGGAATGAGCAGTTCTTC
CDR3 protein: CASSARLAGGRNEQFF

clone size: few
J gene: TRBJ2-7
D gene: NA
V gene: TRBV12-3/TRBV12-4
CDR3 DNA: TGTGCCAGCAGACATGGTGGACGGACAACCTACGAGCAGTACTTC
CDR3 protein: CASRHGGRTTYEQYF

clone size: NA
J gene: TRBJ2-1
D gene: NA
V gene: TRBV5-1
CDR3 DNA: TGCGCCAGCAGCTTAGACAGGCTACGCTCCTACAATGAGCAGTTCTTC
CDR3 protein: CASSLDRLRSYNEQFF